This TCR beta chain was captured in a study of T cells in Graves' hyperthyroidism and ophthalmopathy (dated by TCRdb to between 2018 and 2021). With respect to the entire study: Peripheral blood samples were taken at the time of initial diagnosis, prior to any treatment. After blood sampling, hyperthyroidism patients were treated with methimazole at a starting dose of 30 mg daily, and ophthalmopathy patients were treated with high-dose intravenous methylprednisolone. In addition, the study compared T-cell repertoires in thyroid tissue and in blood from several Graves' hyperthyroidism patients. The paper describes TCR Vbeta CDR3 sequencing of roughly 130 peripheral blood samples, made up of about 40 ophthalmopathy patients, roughly 75 hyperthyroidism patients and 17 progressor patients. Prospective prediction of ophthalmopathy was tested in an independent validation cohort of about 19 hyperthyroidism patients and 15 to 17 patients who later progressed to ophthalmopathy. For training and testing, the roughly 93 patients in the discovery cohort were randomly divided in a 7:3 ratio. TCR V-J signatures able to tell the groups apart were searched for in a discovery cohort of approximately 95 patients, of whom approximately 40 had Graves' ophthalmopathy and roughly 59 had stable Graves' hyperthyroidism.

Moderately to severely active disease, a Clinical Activity Score of at least 3, a NOSPECS grade of at least 4, and a duration under 3 months were present in ophthalmopathy patients. Exclusion was applied to patients with uncontrolled infections, other autoimmune diseases, pregnancy or lactation. Diagnoses relied on clinical symptoms, serum thyroxine and TRAb, thyroid ultrasound and orbital computed tomography. PBMCs were isolated from about 10 ml of fresh peripheral blood by Ficoll-Paque density gradient centrifugation. Total RNA was extracted using Trizol reagent, and RNA quality was assessed on an Agilent 2100 Bioanalyzer. Amplification of TCR beta CDR3 regions was carried out from RNA transcripts. A first-round RT-PCR of the TCR CDR3 used the HTBI primer set with the Qiagen OneStep RT-PCR kit. A second multiplex PCR round built the libraries, followed by size selection and purification. Libraries were sequenced paired-end with 100 bp reads on an Illumina HiSeq2000. Under the source paper's analysis protocol: SOAPnuke was used to process the raw data, throwing out any read that contained adapters or uncalled bases, had a mean Phred below 15, or lacked an exact constant-primer or identifier match. High-quality paired reads were merged using COPE v1.2.5, and each unique nucleotide sequence was defined as a clonotype. Clonotypes were aligned to IMGT TRBV, TRBD and TRBJ reference segments using MiTCR v1.1. Only V-J combinations with frequency above 0.0001, covering about 99% of repertoires, were analysed. A TCS score was defined as the ratio of F50 (clonal expansion) to E x V (chaos), with BLOSUM62-based TCRdist applied between CDR3 peptides within each V-J. Welch's t-statistics and random forest reduced several hundred V-J features to roughly 13, which were used in a naive Bayes classifier (R e1071). TCRdb redid the processing of the public reads, applying fastp at Q25 and MiXCR, and retained in-frame beta chains. Under each unique CDR3 protein, matching rows form one entry showing the most common genes and DNA. TCRdb's processing, not the authors' own work, is the source of the V and J calls. The sample has roughly 350,000 distinct CDR3 sequences on record, roughly an eighth of them singletons. The ten top clones hold roughly 35% of the sample.

The full study reports these points: In validation, the model predicted progression to ophthalmopathy a median of about 6 months before onset, with roughly 71% sensitivity and roughly 77% specificity. Sample size was not statistically predetermined, and investigators were not blinded to group allocation. Most expanded thyroid clonotypes (frequency above 0.001) were also detected in blood, suggesting blood repertoires may reflect thyroid immune responses. Ophthalmopathy was separated from stable hyperthyroidism by a 13 V-J signature model, with 85% to 90% sensitivity and about 81% specificity obtained in cross-validation and 80%/75% obtained in testing.

The CDR3 numbers 14 residues from cysteine through phenylalanine. The read is trimmed to its CDR3 DNA, 42 bases read in frame from base 1. The V end loses 3 bases and the J end loses 1 base, and a stretch of 9 bases separates them. CDR1 SEHNR and CDR2 FQNEAQ were looked up in the germline V gene (reference sequence). This clonotype was seen many times. Its specific antigen is unknown. No clone much larger than this one lies a single base away; base qualities are absent. Rearrangement joined TRBV7-9 to TRBJ2-5, with a tentative D gene TRBD1 over 5 matching bases. The sequenced material came from blood. The clonotype was recovered from a woman aged 40-49 years with Graves' ophthalmopathy. The DNA is as follows: TGTGCCAGCAGCTTGTTCAGGGTCCAAGAGACCCAGTACTTC. The encoded protein is CASSLFRVQETQYF.